This T cell receptor beta chain was recorded in a study of blood T cell repertoires in COVID-19. Study details: Sample material is recorded as cDNA or gDNA derived from T cells, B-cell-depleted T cells, or PBMCs.

Sequenced by immunoSEQ multiplex PCR; TCRdb stores in-frame clones only, minus some. The data contain roughly 34,000 clones, 91% of them singletons. The CDR3 consists of 15 residues. The germline V gene has CDR1 SGDLS and CDR2 YYNGEE. The V and J ends lost 0 bases and 5 bases, in that order; junction bases with no gene match: 3. The sequencing sample was made of peripheral blood. The chain links TRBV9 to TRBJ2-7; 12 nucleotides agree with TRBD1. This receptor was obtained from a human donor with active COVID-19. The donor label of this sample is uncertain. This chain's CDR3 is CASSVGGTGGNEQYF. Written as DNA, the CDR3 is TGTGCCAGCAGCGTAGGGGGGACAGGGGGCAACGAGCAGTACTTC.